The sequence of this T cell receptor beta chain was determined in a study of control samples from healthy donors and cancer patients. The CDR3 totals 16 residues. The germline V gene encodes CDR1 LNHDA and CDR2 SQIVND (reference sequence). Trimming removed 3 bases at V and 0 bases at J, with 12 bases between. This clone turned up a few times. The data were produced by immunoSEQ multiplex PCR, yet TCRdb's version contains in-frame clones alone and is incomplete. The data show about 44,000 clones, around 87% seen once. V is TRBV19 and J is TRBJ1-5, with a possible D match to TRBD1 (5 bases). The receptor comes from a woman aged 55 to 70 with lung cancer. Sequencing was carried out using PBMCs. CDR3 protein: CASSMPTVYSNQPQHF. The DNA for the CDR3 is TGTGCCAGTAGTATGCCGACAGTCTATAGCAATCAGCCCCAGCATTTT.